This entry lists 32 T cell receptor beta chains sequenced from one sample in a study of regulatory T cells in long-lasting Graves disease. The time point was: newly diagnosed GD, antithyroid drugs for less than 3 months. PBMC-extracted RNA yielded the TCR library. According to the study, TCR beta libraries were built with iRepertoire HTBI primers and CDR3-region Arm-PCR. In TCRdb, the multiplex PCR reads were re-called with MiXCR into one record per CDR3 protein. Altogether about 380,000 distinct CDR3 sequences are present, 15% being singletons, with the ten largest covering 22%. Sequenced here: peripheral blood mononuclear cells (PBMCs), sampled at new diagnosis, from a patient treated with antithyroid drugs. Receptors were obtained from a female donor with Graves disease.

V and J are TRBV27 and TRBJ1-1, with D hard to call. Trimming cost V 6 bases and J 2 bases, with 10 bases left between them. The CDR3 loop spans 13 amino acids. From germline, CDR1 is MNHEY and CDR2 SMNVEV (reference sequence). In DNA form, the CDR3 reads TGTGCCAGCAGAGATTGGGTCAACACTGAAGCTTTCTTT. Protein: CASRDWVNTEAFF.

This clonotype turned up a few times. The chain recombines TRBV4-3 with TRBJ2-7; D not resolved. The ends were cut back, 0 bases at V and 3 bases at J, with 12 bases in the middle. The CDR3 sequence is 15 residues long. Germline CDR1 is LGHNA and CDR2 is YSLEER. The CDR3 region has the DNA TGCGCCAGCAGCCAAGAGTTTGCGGCTATCTACGAGCAGTACTTC. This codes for CASSQEFAAIYEQYF.

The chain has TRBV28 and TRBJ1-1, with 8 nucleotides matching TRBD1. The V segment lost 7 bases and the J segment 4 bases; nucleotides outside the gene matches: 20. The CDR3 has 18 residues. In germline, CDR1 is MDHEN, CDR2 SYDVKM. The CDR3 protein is CASIPGGRVERRGTEAFF. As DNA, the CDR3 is TGTGCCAGCATCCCAGGGGGCAGGGTTGAGCGTCGTGGCACTGAAGCTTTCTTT. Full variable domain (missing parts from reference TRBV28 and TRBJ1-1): DVKVTQSSRYLVKRTGEKVFLECVQDMDHENMFWYRQDPGLGLRLIYFSYDVKMKEKGDIPEGYSVSREKKERFSLILESASTNQTSMYLCASIPGGRVERRGTEAFFGQGTRLTVV.

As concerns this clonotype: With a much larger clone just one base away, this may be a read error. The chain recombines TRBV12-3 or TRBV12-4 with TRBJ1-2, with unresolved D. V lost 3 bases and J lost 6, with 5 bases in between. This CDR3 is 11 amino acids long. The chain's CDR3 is CASSFGDGYTF. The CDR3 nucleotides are TGTGCCAGCAGTTTTGGGGATGGCTACACCTTC.

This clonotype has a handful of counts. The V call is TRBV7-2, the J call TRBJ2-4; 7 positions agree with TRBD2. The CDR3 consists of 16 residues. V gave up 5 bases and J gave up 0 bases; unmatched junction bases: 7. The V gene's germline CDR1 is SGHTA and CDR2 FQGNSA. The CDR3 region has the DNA TGTGCCAGCAGCCAAACTAGCGTTCTAGCCAAAAACATTCAGTACTTC. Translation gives CASSQTSVLAKNIQYF.

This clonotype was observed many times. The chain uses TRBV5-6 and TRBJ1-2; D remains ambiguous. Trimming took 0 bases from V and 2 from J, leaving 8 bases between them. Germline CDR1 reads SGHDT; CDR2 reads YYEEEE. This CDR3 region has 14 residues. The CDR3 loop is CASSLVGLNYGYTF. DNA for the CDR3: TGTGCCAGCAGCTTGGTTGGTCTAAACTATGGCTACACCTTC. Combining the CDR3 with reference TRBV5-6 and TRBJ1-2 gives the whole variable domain DAGVTQSPTHLIKTRGQQVTLRCSPKSGHDTVSWYQQALGQGPQFIFQYYEEEERQRGNFPDRFSGHQFPNYSSELNVNALLLGDSALYLCASSLVGLNYGYTFGSGTRLTVV.

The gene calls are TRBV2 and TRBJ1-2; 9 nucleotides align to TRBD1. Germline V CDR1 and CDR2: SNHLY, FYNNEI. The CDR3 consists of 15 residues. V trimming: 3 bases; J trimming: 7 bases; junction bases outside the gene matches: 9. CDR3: CASSDPADRGGGYTF. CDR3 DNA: TGTGCCAGCAGTGACCCCGCGGACAGGGGCGGTGGCTACACCTTC.

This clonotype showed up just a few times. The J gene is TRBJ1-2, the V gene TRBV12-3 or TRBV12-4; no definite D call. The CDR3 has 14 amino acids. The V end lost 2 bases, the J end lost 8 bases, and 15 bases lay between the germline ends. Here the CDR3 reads CASSLLSRAQGYTF. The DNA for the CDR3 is TGTGCCAGCAGTTTACTATCGAGGGCGCAAGGCTACACCTTC.

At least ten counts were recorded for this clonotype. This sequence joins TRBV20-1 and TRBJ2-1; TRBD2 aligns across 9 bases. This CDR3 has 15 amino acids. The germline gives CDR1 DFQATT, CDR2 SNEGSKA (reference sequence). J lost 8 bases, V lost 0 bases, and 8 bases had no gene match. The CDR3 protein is CSARDGSGGGDEQFF. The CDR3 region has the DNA TGCAGTGCTAGAGATGGTAGCGGGGGAGGAGATGAGCAGTTCTTC.

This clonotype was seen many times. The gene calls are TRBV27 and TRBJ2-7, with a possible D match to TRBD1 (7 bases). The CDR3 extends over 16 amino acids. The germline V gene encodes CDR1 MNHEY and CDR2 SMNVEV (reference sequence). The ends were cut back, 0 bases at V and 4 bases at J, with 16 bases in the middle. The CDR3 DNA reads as TGTGCCAGCAGTTTATCGGAGGGGGCATCCCCTTACGAGCAGTACTTC. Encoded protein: CASSLSEGASPYEQYF.

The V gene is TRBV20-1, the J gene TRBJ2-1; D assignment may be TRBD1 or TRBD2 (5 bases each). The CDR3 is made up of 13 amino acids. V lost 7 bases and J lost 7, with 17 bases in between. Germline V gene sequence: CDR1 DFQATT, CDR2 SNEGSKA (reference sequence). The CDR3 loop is CSGGAENGNEQFF. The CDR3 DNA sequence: TGCAGTGGAGGGGCGGAGAACGGAAATGAGCAGTTCTTC.

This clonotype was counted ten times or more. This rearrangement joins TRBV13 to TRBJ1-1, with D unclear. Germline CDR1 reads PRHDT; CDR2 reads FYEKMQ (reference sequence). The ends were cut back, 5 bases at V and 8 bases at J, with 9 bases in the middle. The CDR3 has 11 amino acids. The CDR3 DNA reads TGTGCCAGCAGCGCCTGGAGGGAAGCTTTCTTT. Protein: CASSAWREAFF.

The CDR3: CASTDGGSSSYEQYF. In nucleotides, the CDR3 is TGTGCCAGCACCGATGGCGGGTCGAGCTCCTACGAGCAGTACTTC. The chain is built from TRBV11-3 and TRBJ2-7, with a weak D call TRBD2 (5 bases). The germline V gene has CDR1 SGHNT and CDR2 YENEEA. This CDR3 region has 15 residues. V was clipped by 7 bases and J by 0 bases, with 16 bases between them.

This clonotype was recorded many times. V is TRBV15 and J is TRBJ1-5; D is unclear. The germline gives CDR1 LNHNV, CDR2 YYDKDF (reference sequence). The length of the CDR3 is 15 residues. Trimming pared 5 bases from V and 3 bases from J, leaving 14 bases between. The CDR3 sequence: CATSQRWQPNQPQHF. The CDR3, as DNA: TGTGCCACCAGCCAAAGGTGGCAGCCCAATCAGCCCCAGCATTTT.

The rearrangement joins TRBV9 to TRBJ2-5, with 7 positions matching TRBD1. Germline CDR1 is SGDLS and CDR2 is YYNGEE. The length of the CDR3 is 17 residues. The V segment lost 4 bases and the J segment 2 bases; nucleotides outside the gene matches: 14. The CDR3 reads CASSPDLRDSPQETQYF. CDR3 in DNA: TGTGCCAGCAGCCCCGATCTCCGGGACAGTCCACAAGAGACCCAGTACTTC. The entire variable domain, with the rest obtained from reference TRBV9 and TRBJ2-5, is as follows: DSGVTQTPKHLITATGQRVTLRCSPRSGDLSVYWYQQSLDQGLQFLIQYYNGEERAKGNILERFSAQQFPDLHSELNLSSLELGDSALYFCASSPDLRDSPQETQYFGPGTRLLVL.

CDR3 region: CASSLTGTAYDEQYF. The CDR3 DNA reads as TGTGCCAGCAGCCTGACCGGGACAGCCTACGATGAGCAGTACTTC. The chain is built from TRBV6-1 and TRBJ2-7, with TRBD1 matching over 7 bases. CDR1 is MNHNS, CDR2 SASEGT, per germline. V was pared by 6 bases and J by 7 bases, with 15 bases of the junction left unmatched. This CDR3 region has 15 residues.

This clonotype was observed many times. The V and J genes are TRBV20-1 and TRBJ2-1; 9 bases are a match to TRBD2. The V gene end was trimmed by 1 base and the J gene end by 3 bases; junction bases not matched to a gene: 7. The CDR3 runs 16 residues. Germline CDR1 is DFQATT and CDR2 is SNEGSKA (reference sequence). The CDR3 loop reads CSARALAGVNYNEQFF. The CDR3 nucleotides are TGCAGTGCTAGAGCTTTAGCGGGGGTCAACTACAATGAGCAGTTCTTC.

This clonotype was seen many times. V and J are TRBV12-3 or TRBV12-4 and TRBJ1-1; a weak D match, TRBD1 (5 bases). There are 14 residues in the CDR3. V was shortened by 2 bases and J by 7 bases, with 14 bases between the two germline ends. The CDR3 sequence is CASSLLVRGIEAFF. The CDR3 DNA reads TGTGCCAGCAGTTTATTGGTGAGGGGCATTGAAGCTTTCTTT.

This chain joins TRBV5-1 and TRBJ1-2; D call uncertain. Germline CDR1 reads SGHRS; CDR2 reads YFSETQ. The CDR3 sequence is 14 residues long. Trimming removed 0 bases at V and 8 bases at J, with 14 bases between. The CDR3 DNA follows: TGCGCCAGCAGCTTGGGGACGGCGCGAGAAGGCTACACCTTC. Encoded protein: CASSLGTAREGYTF.

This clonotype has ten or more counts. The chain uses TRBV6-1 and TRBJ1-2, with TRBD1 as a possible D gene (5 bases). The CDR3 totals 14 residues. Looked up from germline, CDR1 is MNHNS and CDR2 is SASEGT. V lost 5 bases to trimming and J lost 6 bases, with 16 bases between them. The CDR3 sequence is CASSPQALRHGYTF. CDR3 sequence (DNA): TGTGCCAGCAGTCCACAGGCTCTCCGGCATGGCTACACCTTC.

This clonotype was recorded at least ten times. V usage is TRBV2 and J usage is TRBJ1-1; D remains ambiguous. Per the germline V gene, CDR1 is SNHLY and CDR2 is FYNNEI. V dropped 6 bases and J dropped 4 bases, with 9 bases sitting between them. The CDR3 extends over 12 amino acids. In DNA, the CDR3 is TGTGCCAGCAGCAGATGGGTCACTGAAGCTTTCTTT. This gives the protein CASSRWVTEAFF.

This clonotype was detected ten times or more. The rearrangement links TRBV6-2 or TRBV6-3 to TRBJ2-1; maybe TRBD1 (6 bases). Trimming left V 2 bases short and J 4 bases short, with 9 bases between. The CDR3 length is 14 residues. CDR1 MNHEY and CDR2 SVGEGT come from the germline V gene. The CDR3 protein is CASSYVGGYNEQFF. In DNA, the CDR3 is TGTGCCAGCAGTTACGTAGGGGGATACAATGAGCAGTTCTTC.

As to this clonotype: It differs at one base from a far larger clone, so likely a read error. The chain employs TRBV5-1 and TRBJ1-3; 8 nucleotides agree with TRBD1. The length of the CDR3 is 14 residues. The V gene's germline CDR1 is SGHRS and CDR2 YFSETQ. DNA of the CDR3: TGTGCCAGCAGCTCAGGGGGCGCGGGAAACACCCTATATTTT. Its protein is CASSSGGAGNTLYF.

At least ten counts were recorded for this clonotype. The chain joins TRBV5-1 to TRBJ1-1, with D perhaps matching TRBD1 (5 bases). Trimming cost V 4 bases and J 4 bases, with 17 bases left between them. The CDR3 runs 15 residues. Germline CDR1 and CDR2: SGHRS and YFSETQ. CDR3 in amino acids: CASSTGPLGTTEAFF. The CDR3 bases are TGCGCCAGCAGCACGGGACCCCTGGGGACCACTGAAGCTTTCTTT.

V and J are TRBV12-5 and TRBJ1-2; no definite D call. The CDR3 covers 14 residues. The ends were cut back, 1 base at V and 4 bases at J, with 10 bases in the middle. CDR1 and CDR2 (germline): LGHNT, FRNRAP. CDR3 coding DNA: TGTGCTAGTGGTTTGGACCTGCCCGTCTATGGCTACACCTTC. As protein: CASGLDLPVYGYTF.

CDR3 residues: CASSVLASYTRVSGELFF. CDR3 DNA sequence: TGTGCCAGCAGCGTACTGGCAAGCTACACCAGGGTCTCCGGGGAGCTGTTTTTT. This sequence joins TRBV9 and TRBJ2-2; D possibly corresponds to TRBD1 (5 bases). The CDR3 has 18 amino acids. Germline V gene sequence: CDR1 SGDLS, CDR2 YYNGEE. The V gene lost 1 base and the J gene lost 6 bases, with 22 bases spanning the gap.

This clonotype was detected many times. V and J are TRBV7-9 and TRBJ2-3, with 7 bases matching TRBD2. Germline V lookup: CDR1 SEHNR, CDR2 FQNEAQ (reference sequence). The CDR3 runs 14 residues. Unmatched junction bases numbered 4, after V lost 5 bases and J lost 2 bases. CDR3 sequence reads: CASSRLATTDTQYF. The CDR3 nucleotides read TGTGCCAGCAGCCGACTAGCTACCACAGATACGCAGTATTTT.

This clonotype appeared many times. Written as DNA, the CDR3 is TGTGCCAGCAGCTCGCCGGAGAAGTTACTAGCGGGAGGGCCCTACGAGCAGTACTTC. Protein sequence: CASSSPEKLLAGGPYEQYF. The chain is built from TRBV7-9 and TRBJ2-7, with TRBD2 matching 13 bases. V dropped 4 bases and J dropped 2; count of bases not matched to a gene: 14. Germline-derived CDR1 and CDR2 are SEHNR and FQNEAQ (reference sequence). CDR3 size: 19 residues.

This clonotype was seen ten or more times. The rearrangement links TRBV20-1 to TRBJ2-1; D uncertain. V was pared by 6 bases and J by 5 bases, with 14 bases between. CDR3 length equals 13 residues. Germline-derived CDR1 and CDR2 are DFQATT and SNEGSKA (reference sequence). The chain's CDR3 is CSAVKEPDNEQFF. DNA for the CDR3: TGCAGTGCCGTAAAAGAACCTGACAATGAGCAGTTCTTC.

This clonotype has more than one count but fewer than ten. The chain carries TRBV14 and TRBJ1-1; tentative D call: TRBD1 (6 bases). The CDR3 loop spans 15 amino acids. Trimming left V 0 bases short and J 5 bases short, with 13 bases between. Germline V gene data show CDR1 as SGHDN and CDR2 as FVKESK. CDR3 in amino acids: CASSQDDGGWTEAFF. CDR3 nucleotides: TGTGCCAGCAGCCAAGATGACGGGGGCTGGACTGAAGCTTTCTTT.

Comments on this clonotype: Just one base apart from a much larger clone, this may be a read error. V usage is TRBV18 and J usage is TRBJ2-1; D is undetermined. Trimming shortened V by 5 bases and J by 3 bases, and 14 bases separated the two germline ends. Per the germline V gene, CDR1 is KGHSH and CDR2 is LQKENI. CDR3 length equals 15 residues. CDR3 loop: CASSKGSASYNEQFF. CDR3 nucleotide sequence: TGTGCCAGCTCAAAAGGGTCGGCGAGCTACAATGAGCAGTTCTTC.

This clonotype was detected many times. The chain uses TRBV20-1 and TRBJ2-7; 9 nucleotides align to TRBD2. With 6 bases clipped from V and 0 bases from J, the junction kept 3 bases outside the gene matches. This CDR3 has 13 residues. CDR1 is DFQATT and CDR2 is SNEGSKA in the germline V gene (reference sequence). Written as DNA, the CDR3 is TGCAGTGCCCTAGCGGGGCACTCCTACGAGCAGTACTTC. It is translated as CSALAGHSYEQYF.